The next 9 T cell receptor beta chains were all read from a single sample in a study of cytomegalovirus exposure and HLA in healthy donors. Both 60 Vbeta primers and 13 Jbeta primers went into the PCR. The data were produced by immunoSEQ multiplex PCR, yet TCRdb's version contains in-frame clones alone and is incomplete. Of about 37,000 clones in the sample, 80% to 90% were seen once. The specimen sequenced was PBMCs. Receptor source: a woman aged 40 to 50 in good health and CMV-seronegative.

This chain uses TRBV11-1 with TRBJ2-7; D is perhaps TRBD1 (5 bases). Germline CDR1 SGHAT, CDR2 FQDESV (reference sequence). The CDR3 contains 11 residues. The V end was cut by 1 base, the J end by 9 bases, with 7 bases between. This chain's CDR3 is CASSLDRRQYF. The CDR3 region has the DNA TGTGCCAGCAGCTTAGACAGGCGGCAGTACTTC.

V gene TRBV7-2 combines with J gene TRBJ1-5, with D maybe TRBD1 (5 bases). The V gene lost 0 bases and the J gene lost 7 bases, with 10 bases spanning the gap. Germline lookup yields CDR1 SGHTA and CDR2 FQGNSA. There are 14 residues in the CDR3. CDR3 amino acids: CASSLAVGGQPQHF. DNA for the CDR3: TGTGCCAGCAGCTTAGCGGTTGGGGGGCAGCCCCAGCATTTT. The full variable domain, rest sourced from reference TRBV7-2 and TRBJ1-5, is GAGVSQSPSNKVTEKGKDVELRCDPISGHTALYWYRQSLGQGLEFLIYFQGNSAPDKSGLPSDRFSAERTGGSVSTLTIQRTQQEDSAVYLCASSLAVGGQPQHFGDGTRLSIL.

V gene TRBV28 combines with J gene TRBJ1-2, with 7 bases matching TRBD1. Losses at the gene ends were 5 bases for V and 4 bases for J; bases not matched to a gene: 13. The CDR3 totals 16 residues. CDR1 is MDHEN, CDR2 SYDVKM, per germline. Here the CDR3 DNA reads TGTGCCAGCAGTCCGAGGGACAGAACCCCTCGCTATGGCTACACCTTC. Translated, it gives CASSPRDRTPRYGYTF.

The rearrangement links TRBV4-3 to TRBJ2-5; tentatively, D is TRBD1 (6 bases). Trimming removed 0 bases from V and 2 bases from J, with 10 bases in between. Germline V gives CDR1 LGHNA, CDR2 YSLEER. The CDR3 has 15 amino acids. The CDR3 coding sequence is TGCGCCAGCAGCCAAGATCTGACAGGTCAAGAGACCCAGTACTTC. Its protein is CASSQDLTGQETQYF.

This clone was seen a single time. The chain carries TRBV2 and TRBJ2-2, with 16 bases aligning to TRBD2. Germline lookup yields CDR1 SNHLY and CDR2 FYNNEI. Trimming cost V 8 bases and J 6 bases; bases outside gene matches: 3. The CDR3 consists of 15 residues. CDR3 sequence (DNA): TGTGCCAGCGGAGGGACTAGCGGGGGGGCCGGGGAGCTGTTTTTT. Its protein product is CASGGTSGGAGELFF.

This chain connects TRBV18 to TRBJ2-4; 11 nucleotides align to TRBD2. The CDR3 length is 17 residues. J was trimmed by 0 bases and V by 0 bases; bases with no gene match: 1. Germline V gene sequence: CDR1 KGHSH, CDR2 LQKENI. CDR3: CASSPPLAGVAKNIQYF. CDR3 in DNA: TGTGCCAGCTCACCACCACTAGCGGGGGTAGCCAAAAACATTCAGTACTTC.

The genes are TRBV28 and TRBJ1-5, with 7 bases identical to TRBD1. The CDR3 length is 15 residues. V was clipped by 2 bases and J by 7 bases; unmatched bases: 8. Germline values: CDR1 MDHEN, CDR2 SYDVKM. Written as DNA, the CDR3 is TGTGCCAGCAGTTTACCCCCCCAGGGGGTCCAGCCCCAGCATTTT. Its protein product is CASSLPPQGVQPQHF.

V usage is TRBV27 and J usage is TRBJ1-1; D is undetermined. The CDR3 has 15 residues. V lost 6 bases to trimming and J lost 4 bases, with 18 bases between them. Germline V gene data show CDR1 as MNHEY and CDR2 as SMNVEV (reference sequence). CDR3 bases: TGTGCCAGCAGCCTTCGTCCGGGGTTGGGCACTGAAGCTTTCTTT. This gives the protein CASSLRPGLGTEAFF.

This sequence joins TRBV18 and TRBJ2-7; TRBD1 matches at 11 bases. This CDR3 is 15 amino acids long. J was trimmed by 3 bases and V by 6 bases; bases with no gene match: 7. In germline, CDR1 is KGHSH, CDR2 LQKENI. For the CDR3, the DNA is TGTGCCAGCTCTCCCGGGACAGGGGGAGACTACGAGCAGTACGTC. Translated, it gives CASSPGTGGDYEQYV.